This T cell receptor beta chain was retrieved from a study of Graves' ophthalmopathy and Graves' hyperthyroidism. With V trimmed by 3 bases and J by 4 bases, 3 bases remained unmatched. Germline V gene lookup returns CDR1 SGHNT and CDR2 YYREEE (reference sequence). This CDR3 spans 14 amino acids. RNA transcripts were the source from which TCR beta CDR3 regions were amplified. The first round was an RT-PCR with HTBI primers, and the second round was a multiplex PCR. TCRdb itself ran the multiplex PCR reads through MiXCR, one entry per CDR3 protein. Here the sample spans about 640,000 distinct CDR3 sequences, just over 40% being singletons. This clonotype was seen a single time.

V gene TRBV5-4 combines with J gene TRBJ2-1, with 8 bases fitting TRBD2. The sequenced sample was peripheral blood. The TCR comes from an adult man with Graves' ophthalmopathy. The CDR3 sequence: CASSWEREYNEQFF. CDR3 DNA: TGTGCCAGCAGCTGGGAGCGGGAGTACAATGAGCAGTTCTTC.